The sample holds a few counts of the clone carrying this TCR beta chain. This entry belongs to a study of spatial heterogeneity in lung cancer. Using its own MiXCR run on the 5' RACE reads, TCRdb lists one record per CDR3 protein. The sample includes 30,000 to 45,000 distinct CDR3 sequences, 3.1% of them seen just once. Time point noted: sample taken at primary tumor resection. Here the sequenced sample was normal lung tissue next to the tumor, taken at surgery. The receptor was isolated from a male donor with early-stage non-small cell lung cancer.

The CDR3 is CASSPDRGRTDTQYF. For the CDR3, the DNA is TGTGCCAGCAGTCCCGACAGGGGGCGAACAGATACGCAGTATTTT. This sequence joins TRBV12-3 or TRBV12-4 and TRBJ2-3; 10 bases line up with TRBD1. V shed 5 bases, J shed 3 bases, and the junction held 5 bases outside the gene matches. There are 15 residues in the CDR3.